The present entry profiles one T cell receptor (beta chain) with its context. The CDR3 is 15 residues long. Germline loops: CDR1 SGHNT, CDR2 YYREEE (reference sequence). J gave up 10 bases and V 3 bases, and 12 bases lay outside the gene matches. The data were taken from a study of blood T cell repertoires in COVID-19. Study-wide background: PBMCs, B-cell-depleted T cells, or T cells were the source of the cDNA or gDNA that made up the material.

Data came from immunoSEQ multiplex PCR; TCRdb stores just in-frame clones and leaves some out. The repertoire includes 85,000 or so clones, 81% of them detected once, and 44% sits in the top ten. The chain employs TRBV5-4 and TRBJ2-1; 8 bases match TRBD2. The sequence derives from a man older than 75 with acute or convalescent COVID-19. The sample taken for sequencing was peripheral blood. The CDR3: CASSSPTTSGQEQFF. The DNA for the CDR3 is TGTGCCAGCAGCTCCCCCACTACTAGCGGCCAGGAGCAGTTCTTC.